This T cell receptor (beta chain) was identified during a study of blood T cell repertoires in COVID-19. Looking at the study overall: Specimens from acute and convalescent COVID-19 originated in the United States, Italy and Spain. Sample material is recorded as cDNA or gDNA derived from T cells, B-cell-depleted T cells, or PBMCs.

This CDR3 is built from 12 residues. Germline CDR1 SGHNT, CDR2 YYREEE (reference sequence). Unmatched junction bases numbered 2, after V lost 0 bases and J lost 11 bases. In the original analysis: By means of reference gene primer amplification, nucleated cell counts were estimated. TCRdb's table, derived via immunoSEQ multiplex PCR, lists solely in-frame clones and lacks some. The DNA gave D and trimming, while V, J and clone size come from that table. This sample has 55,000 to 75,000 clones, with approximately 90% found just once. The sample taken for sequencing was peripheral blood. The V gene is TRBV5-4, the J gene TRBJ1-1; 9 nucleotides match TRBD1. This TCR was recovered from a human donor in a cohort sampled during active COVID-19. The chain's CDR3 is CASSLAGTGAFF. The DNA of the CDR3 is TGTGCCAGCAGCTTGGCCGGGACAGGGGCTTTCTTT. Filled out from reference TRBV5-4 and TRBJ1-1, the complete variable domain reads ETGVTQSPTHLIKTRGQQVTLRCSSQSGHNTVSWYQQALGQGPQFIFQYYREEENGRGNFPPRFSGLQFPNYSSELNVNALELDDSALYLCASSLAGTGAFFGQGTRLTVV.